A single sample gave rise to the 24 T cell receptor beta chains below, sequenced in a study of cytomegalovirus exposure and HLA in healthy donors. TCRdb's table, derived via immunoSEQ multiplex PCR, lists solely in-frame clones and lacks some. This table has under 80,000 clones, approximately 88% appearing once. The sample comprised PBMCs. The receptors derive from a young woman in good health and CMV-seronegative.

The J gene is TRBJ2-3, the V gene TRBV10-3, with 8 bases matching TRBD2. The germline V gene has CDR1 ENHRY and CDR2 SYGVKD. The CDR3 totals 18 residues. The V segment lost 0 bases and the J segment 4 bases; nucleotides outside the gene matches: 12. The CDR3 bases are TGTGCCATCAGTGAGTCCACCGGGACTAGGAAGGAGGCAGATACGCAGTATTTT. Protein: CAISESTGTRKEADTQYF.

This clone was observed a single time. The chain joins TRBV10-3 to TRBJ2-7, with D possibly matching TRBD1 (6 bases). CDR1 and CDR2 from the germline V gene are ENHRY and SYGVKD. Deletions cut 10 bases from V and 2 bases from J, with 18 bases between. This CDR3 is 14 amino acids long. In DNA form, the CDR3 reads TGTGCCACGGGCGAGGGACACCGAGCCTACGAGCAGTACTTC. Translation gives CATGEGHRAYEQYF.

The rearrangement uses TRBV6-6 and TRBJ2-2, with 9 bases aligning to TRBD2. Unmatched junction bases numbered 7, after V lost 8 bases and J lost 6 bases. Per the germline V gene, CDR1 is MNHNY and CDR2 is SVGAGI (reference sequence). The CDR3 totals 14 residues. The DNA of the CDR3 is TGTGCCAGCTCCGGGCGGGGGGGCGCCGGGGAGCTGTTTTTT. It specifies CASSGRGGAGELFF.

This clone was detected once. This sequence joins TRBV10-3 and TRBJ1-1; TRBD1 agrees at 7 bases. Germline V lookup: CDR1 ENHRY, CDR2 SYGVKD. The CDR3 contains 14 residues. V was pared by 6 bases and J by 4 bases, with 8 bases of the junction left unmatched. The chain's CDR3 is CAIRQTGMGTEAFF. CDR3 DNA: TGTGCCATCAGACAGACAGGGATGGGCACTGAAGCTTTCTTT.

The V and J genes are TRBV5-1 and TRBJ1-2, with TRBD1 matching over 10 bases. Germline V gene lookup returns CDR1 SGHRS and CDR2 YFSETQ. Unmatched junction bases numbered 5, after V lost 4 bases and J lost 8 bases. This CDR3 has 13 amino acids. CDR3 nucleotide sequence: TGCGCCAGCAGCGGCGGGACAGGGGACGGCTACACCTTC. It is translated as CASSGGTGDGYTF.

The chain carries TRBV6-6 and TRBJ2-7; no definite D call. Germline lookup yields CDR1 MNHNY and CDR2 SVGAGI (reference sequence). The CDR3 sequence is 13 residues long. The germline V and J ends were trimmed by 2 bases and 3 bases, with 8 bases remaining between them. The CDR3 nucleotides read TGTGCCAGCAGTTACGGGCAGGTCTACGAGCAGTACTTC. Encoded protein: CASSYGQVYEQYF.

This clone showed up just a few times. V usage is TRBV4-1 and J usage is TRBJ2-7; 7 bases are shared with TRBD1. There are 15 residues in the CDR3. V was clipped by 3 bases and J by 6 bases; unmatched bases: 11. Germline values: CDR1 MGHRA, CDR2 YSYEKL. CDR3 nucleotides: TGCGCCAGCAGCCACCTAACAACAGGGGTCGTCGAGCAGTACTTC. Translation gives CASSHLTTGVVEQYF.

V and J are TRBV30 and TRBJ2-3; no clear D gene. In germline, CDR1 is GTSNPN, CDR2 SVGIG (reference sequence). This CDR3 comprises 13 residues. Between the trimmed V and J ends, which lost 3 bases and 0 bases, there was a span of 7 bases. CDR3 sequence reads: CAWRRPSTDTQYF. Written as DNA, the CDR3 is TGTGCCTGGAGGCGTCCTAGCACAGATACGCAGTATTTT.

The chain recombines TRBV2 with TRBJ1-4; D is uncertain. The germline V gene has CDR1 SNHLY and CDR2 FYNNEI. This CDR3 comprises 14 residues. Trimming shortened V by 9 bases and J by 0 bases, and 11 bases separated the two germline ends. In nucleotides, the CDR3 is TGTGCCAGTGTCTCACTCGCAACTAATGAAAAACTGTTTTTT. It specifies CASVSLATNEKLFF.

The CDR3 region has the DNA TGCGCCAGCAGCCACAGACTAGCAGCCCCCGGGGAGCTGTTTTTT. The encoded protein is CASSHRLAAPGELFF. This chain connects TRBV4-1 to TRBJ2-2; 7 nucleotides line up with TRBD2. This CDR3 region has 15 residues. Germline CDR1 is MGHRA and CDR2 is YSYEKL. Trimming at V came to 3 bases and at J to 6 bases, leaving 7 bases not matched to a gene.

This rearrangement joins TRBV5-6 to TRBJ2-5; TRBD2 matches at 8 bases. This CDR3 contains 15 residues. Trimming took 0 bases from V and 2 from J; bases not matched to a gene: 3. The germline CDR1 and CDR2 sequences are SGHDT and YYEEEE. In nucleotides, the CDR3 is TGTGCCAGCAGCTTGGGAGCTAGCGGGCAAGAGACCCAGTACTTC. This translates into CASSLGASGQETQYF.

The chain couples TRBV19 to TRBJ2-7, with 7 bases fitting TRBD1. Germline CDR1 and CDR2: LNHDA and SQIVND (reference sequence). V lost 6 bases, J lost 0 bases, and 8 bases stayed unmatched. The CDR3 runs 15 residues. CDR3 coding DNA: TGTGCCAGTAGACACCTCCGGGACAGCTCCTACGAGCAGTACTTC. It codes for CASRHLRDSSYEQYF.

The sample holds one count of this clone. The CDR3 here is CASRKQGTDPREQYF. CDR3 nucleotides: TGTGCCAGCAGAAAACAGGGGACCGACCCTAGGGAGCAGTACTTC. V gene TRBV27 combines with J gene TRBJ2-7; 7 positions agree with TRBD1. Germline assignment: CDR1 MNHEY and CDR2 SMNVEV (reference sequence). The ends lost 6 bases at V and 7 bases at J; junction bases unmatched: 15. This CDR3 contains 15 residues.

The rearrangement joins TRBV6-1 to TRBJ1-1; tentatively, D is TRBD1 (5 bases). The CDR3 length is 14 residues. Trimming took off 4 bases at V and 1 base at J, with 10 bases between the two ends. CDR1 and CDR2 from the germline V gene are MNHNS and SASEGT. CDR3 sequence: CASSGGGKNTEAFF. CDR3 coding DNA: TGTGCCAGCAGTGGGGGGGGGAAGAACACTGAAGCTTTCTTT.

The chain recombines TRBV30 with TRBJ1-4, with a possible D match to TRBD1 (5 bases). This CDR3 has 13 residues. Germline V lookup: CDR1 GTSNPN, CDR2 SVGIG (reference sequence). Trimming cost V 0 bases and J 11 bases, with 13 bases left between them. CDR3 nucleotide sequence: TGTGCCTGGAGTGTAAGGGGCAGGGTGAAACTGTTTTTT. Translation gives CAWSVRGRVKLFF.

The chain links TRBV6-1 to TRBJ2-6; D unclear. CDR1 and CDR2 from the germline V gene are MNHNS and SASEGT. The CDR3 totals 15 residues. Trimming cost V 5 bases and J 3 bases, with 11 bases left between them. The CDR3 region is CASSSGGSGANVLTF. For the CDR3, the DNA is TGTGCCAGCAGTTCCGGTGGTAGTGGGGCCAACGTCCTGACTTTC.

The rearrangement links TRBV5-4 to TRBJ1-2, with a tentative D call TRBD1 (6 bases). The CDR3 is 14 amino acids. Germline V lookup: CDR1 SGHNT, CDR2 YYREEE (reference sequence). With 0 bases removed from V and 7 bases from J, the gap between germline ends came to 13 bases. The CDR3, as DNA: TGTGCCAGCAGCTTGGAAAGCTTACAGGGTGGCTACACCTTC. It translates to CASSLESLQGGYTF.

This clone has a single count. This sequence joins TRBV2 and TRBJ1-2; D is uncertain. V lost 6 bases, J lost 6 bases, and 17 bases lay in between. This CDR3 region has 14 residues. Germline V gives CDR1 SNHLY, CDR2 FYNNEI. Written as DNA, the CDR3 is TGTGCCAGCAGGGCCGGGAGCGGGGTGGATGGCTACACCTTC. Its translation: CASRAGSGVDGYTF.

The chain combines TRBV28 with TRBJ1-2; D gene unclear. The V end lost 3 bases, the J end lost 5 bases, and 13 bases lay between the germline ends. CDR1 and CDR2 from the germline V gene are MDHEN and SYDVKM. The CDR3 covers 14 residues. DNA for the CDR3: TGTGCCAGCAGTTTCGGCGGGCTGAGTTATGGCTACACCTTC. Translating gives CASSFGGLSYGYTF.

The chain carries TRBV10-3 and TRBJ2-5, with D perhaps TRBD1 (5 bases). Germline V gives CDR1 ENHRY, CDR2 SYGVKD. Trimming took off 8 bases at V and 10 bases at J, with 17 bases between the two ends. This CDR3 spans 12 amino acids. This chain's CDR3 is CAIGAVADGQYF. As DNA, the CDR3 is TGTGCCATCGGGGCGGTGGCCGACGGCCAGTACTTC.

This rearrangement joins TRBV15 to TRBJ2-5; 9 bases line up with TRBD1. CDR1 is LNHNV, CDR2 YYDKDF, per germline (reference sequence). Trimming took 1 base from V and 1 from J; bases not matched to a gene: 1. The CDR3 sequence is 15 residues long. The CDR3 is CATSRAGQGQETQYF. The CDR3 DNA reads as TGTGCCACCAGCAGAGCGGGACAGGGCCAAGAGACCCAGTACTTC.

Here the CDR3 reads CASSNRQGGRNTIYF. The CDR3 DNA reads TGTGCCAGCAGTAACCGACAGGGGGGTCGAAACACCATATATTTT. The genes are TRBV27 and TRBJ1-3, with 9 bases aligning to TRBD1. Germline CDR1 reads MNHEY; CDR2 reads SMNVEV (reference sequence). The CDR3 contains 15 residues. V lost 5 bases, J lost 5 bases, and 7 bases stayed unmatched.

The V gene is TRBV5-1, the J gene TRBJ1-6; 8 positions match TRBD1. The germline V gene has CDR1 SGHRS and CDR2 YFSETQ. The junction had 3 bases not matched to a gene; V was cut back by 0 bases and J by 10 bases. The CDR3 is made up of 14 amino acids. The chain's CDR3 is CASSLGRGLSPLHF. CDR3 DNA: TGCGCCAGCAGCTTGGGCAGGGGGCTCTCACCCCTCCACTTT.

The CDR3 nucleotides are TGTGCCAGCAGTATAGCGGGAGGGACCTACAATGAGCAGTTCTTC. Protein sequence: CASSIAGGTYNEQFF. V and J are TRBV28 and TRBJ2-1; 11 bases are a match to TRBD2. Germline V gene data show CDR1 as MDHEN and CDR2 as SYDVKM. The CDR3 runs 15 residues. V gave up 5 bases and J gave up 2 bases; unmatched junction bases: 2.